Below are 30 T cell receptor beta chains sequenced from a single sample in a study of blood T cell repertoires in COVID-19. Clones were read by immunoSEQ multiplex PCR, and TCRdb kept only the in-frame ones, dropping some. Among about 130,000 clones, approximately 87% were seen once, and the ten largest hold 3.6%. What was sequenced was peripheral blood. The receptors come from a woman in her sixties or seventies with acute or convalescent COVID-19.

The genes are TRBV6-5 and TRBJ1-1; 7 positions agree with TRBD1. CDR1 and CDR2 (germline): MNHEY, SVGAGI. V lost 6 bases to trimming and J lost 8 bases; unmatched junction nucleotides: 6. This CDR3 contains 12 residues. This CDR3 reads CASRKDRLEAFF. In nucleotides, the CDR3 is TGTGCCAGCAGAAAGGACAGGCTGGAAGCTTTCTTT.

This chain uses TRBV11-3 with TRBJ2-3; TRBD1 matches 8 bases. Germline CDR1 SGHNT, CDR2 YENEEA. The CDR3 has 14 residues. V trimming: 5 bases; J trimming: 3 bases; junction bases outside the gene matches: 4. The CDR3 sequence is CASSQGQGTDTQYF. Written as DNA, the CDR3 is TGTGCCAGCAGCCAAGGACAGGGAACAGATACGCAGTATTTT.

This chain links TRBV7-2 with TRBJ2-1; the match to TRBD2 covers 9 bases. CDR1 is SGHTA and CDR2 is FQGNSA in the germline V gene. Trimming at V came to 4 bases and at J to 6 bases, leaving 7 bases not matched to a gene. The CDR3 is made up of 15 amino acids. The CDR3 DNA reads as TGTGCCAGCAGCTCTACTAGCGGGCTAAGCAATGAGCAGTTCTTC. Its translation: CASSSTSGLSNEQFF. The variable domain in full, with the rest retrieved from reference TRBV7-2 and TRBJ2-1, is GAGVSQSPSNKVTEKGKDVELRCDPISGHTALYWYRQSLGQGLEFLIYFQGNSAPDKSGLPSDRFSAERTGGSVSTLTIQRTQQEDSAVYLCASSSTSGLSNEQFFGPGTRLTVL.

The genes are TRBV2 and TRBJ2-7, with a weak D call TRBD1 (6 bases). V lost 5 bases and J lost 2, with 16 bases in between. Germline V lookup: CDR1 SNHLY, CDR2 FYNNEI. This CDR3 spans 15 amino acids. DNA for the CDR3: TGTGCCAGCAGTCCAGGGGACGGAATAACCTACGAGCAGTACTTC. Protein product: CASSPGDGITYEQYF.

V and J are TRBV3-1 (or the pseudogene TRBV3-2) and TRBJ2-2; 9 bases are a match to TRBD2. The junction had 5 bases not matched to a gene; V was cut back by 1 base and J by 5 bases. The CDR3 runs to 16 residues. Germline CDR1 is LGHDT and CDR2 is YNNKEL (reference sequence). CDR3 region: CASSQALAGVTGELFF. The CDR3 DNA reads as TGTGCCAGCAGCCAAGCCTTAGCGGGAGTGACCGGGGAGCTGTTTTTT.

The CDR3 here is CASSSDYSYEQYF. As DNA, the CDR3 is TGTGCCAGCAGCTCCGACTACTCCTACGAGCAGTACTTC. The chain recombines TRBV11-2 with TRBJ2-7, with a weak D call TRBD2 (5 bases). V shed 4 bases and J shed 0 bases, with 7 bases lying between them. The CDR3 loop spans 13 amino acids. CDR1 is SGHAT, CDR2 FQNNGV, per germline.

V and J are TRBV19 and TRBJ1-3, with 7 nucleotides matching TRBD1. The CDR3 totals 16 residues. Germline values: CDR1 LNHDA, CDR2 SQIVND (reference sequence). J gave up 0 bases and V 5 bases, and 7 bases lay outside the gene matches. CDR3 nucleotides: TGTGCCAGTAGTCTGACGGGGGACAGCTCTGGAAACACCATATATTTT. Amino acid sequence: CASSLTGDSSGNTIYF.

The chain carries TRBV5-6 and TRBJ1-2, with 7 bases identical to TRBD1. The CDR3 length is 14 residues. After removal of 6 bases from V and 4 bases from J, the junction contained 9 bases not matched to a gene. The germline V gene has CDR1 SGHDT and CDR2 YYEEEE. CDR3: CASTLRQGLYGYTF. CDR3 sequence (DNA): TGTGCCAGCACCTTACGACAGGGACTCTATGGCTACACCTTC.

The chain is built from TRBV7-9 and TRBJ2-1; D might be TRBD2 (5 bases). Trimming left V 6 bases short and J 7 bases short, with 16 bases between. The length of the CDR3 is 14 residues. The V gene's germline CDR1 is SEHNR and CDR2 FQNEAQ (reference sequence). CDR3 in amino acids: CASSTPHGGNEQFF. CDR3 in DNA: TGTGCCAGCAGTACCCCCCATGGCGGGAATGAGCAGTTCTTC.

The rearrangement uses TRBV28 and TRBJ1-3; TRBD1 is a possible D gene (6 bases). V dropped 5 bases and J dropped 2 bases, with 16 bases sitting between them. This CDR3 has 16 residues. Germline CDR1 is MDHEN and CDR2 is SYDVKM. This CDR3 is CASSTAGELTGNTIYF. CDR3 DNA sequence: TGTGCCAGCAGTACTGCAGGGGAATTGACTGGAAACACCATATATTTT.

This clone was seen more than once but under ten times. CDR3 amino acids: CASSLPRITGELFF. The CDR3 DNA follows: TGTGCCAGCAGCTTACCGCGGATCACCGGGGAGCTGTTTTTT. The rearrangement uses TRBV11-3 and TRBJ2-2; D gene uncertain. Germline values: CDR1 SGHNT, CDR2 YENEEA. Trimming took 2 bases from V and 4 from J, leaving 8 bases between them. The length of the CDR3 is 14 residues.

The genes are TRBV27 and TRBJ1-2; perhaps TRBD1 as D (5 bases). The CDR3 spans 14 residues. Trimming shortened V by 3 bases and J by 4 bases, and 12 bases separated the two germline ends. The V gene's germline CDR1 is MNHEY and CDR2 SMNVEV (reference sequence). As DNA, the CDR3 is TGTGCCAGCAGTTTCCTTCCAAGGGGCTATGGCTACACCTTC. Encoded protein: CASSFLPRGYGYTF.

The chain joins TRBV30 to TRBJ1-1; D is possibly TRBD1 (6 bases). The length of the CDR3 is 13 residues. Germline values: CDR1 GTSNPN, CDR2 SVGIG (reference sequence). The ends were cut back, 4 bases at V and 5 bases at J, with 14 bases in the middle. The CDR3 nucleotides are TGTGCCTGGACCCGAGAGGGGGTAACTGAAGCTTTCTTT. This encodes CAWTREGVTEAFF.

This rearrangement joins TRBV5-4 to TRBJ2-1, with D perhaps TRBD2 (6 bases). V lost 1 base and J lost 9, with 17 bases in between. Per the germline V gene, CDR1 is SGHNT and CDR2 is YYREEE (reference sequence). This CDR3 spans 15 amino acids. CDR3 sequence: CASSLFGGIGAEQFF. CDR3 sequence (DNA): TGTGCCAGCAGCTTGTTCGGCGGGATAGGGGCTGAGCAGTTCTTC.

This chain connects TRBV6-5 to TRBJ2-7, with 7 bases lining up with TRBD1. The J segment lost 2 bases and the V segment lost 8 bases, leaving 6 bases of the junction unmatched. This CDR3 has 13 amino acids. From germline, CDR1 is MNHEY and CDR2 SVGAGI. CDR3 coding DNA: TGTGCCAGCTTCGGGACAGAGACCTACGAGCAGTACGTC. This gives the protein CASFGTETYEQYV.

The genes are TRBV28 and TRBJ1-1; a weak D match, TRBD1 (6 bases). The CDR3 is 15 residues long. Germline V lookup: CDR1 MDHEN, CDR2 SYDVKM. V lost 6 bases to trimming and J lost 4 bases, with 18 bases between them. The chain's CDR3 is CASSKVGGPGTEAFF. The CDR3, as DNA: TGTGCCAGCAGCAAAGTGGGGGGGCCGGGCACTGAAGCTTTCTTT.

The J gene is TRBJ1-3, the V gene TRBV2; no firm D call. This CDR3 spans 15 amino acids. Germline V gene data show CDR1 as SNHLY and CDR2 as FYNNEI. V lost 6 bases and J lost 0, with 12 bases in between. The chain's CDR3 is CASSLDWSSGNTIYF. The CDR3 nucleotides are TGTGCCAGCAGCCTGGACTGGAGCTCTGGAAACACCATATATTTT.

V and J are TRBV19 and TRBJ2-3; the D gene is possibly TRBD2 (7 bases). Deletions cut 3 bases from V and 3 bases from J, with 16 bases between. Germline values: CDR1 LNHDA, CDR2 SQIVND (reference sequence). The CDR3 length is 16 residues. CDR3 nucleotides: TGTGCCAGTAGTATTGGTCCGGGGAGGGGGACAGATACGCAGTATTTT. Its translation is CASSIGPGRGTDTQYF.

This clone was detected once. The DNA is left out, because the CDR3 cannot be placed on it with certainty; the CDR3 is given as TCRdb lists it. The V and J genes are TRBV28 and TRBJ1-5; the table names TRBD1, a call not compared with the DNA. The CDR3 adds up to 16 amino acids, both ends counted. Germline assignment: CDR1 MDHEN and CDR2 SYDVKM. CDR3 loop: CASSSSDRAGHQPQHF.

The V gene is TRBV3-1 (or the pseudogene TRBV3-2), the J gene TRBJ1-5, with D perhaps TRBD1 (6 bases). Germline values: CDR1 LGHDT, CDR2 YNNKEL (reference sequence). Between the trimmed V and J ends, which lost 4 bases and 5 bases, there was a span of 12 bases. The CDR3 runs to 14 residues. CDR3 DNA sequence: TGTGCCAGCAGCCCAGGACAGAGGGATCAGCCCCAGCATTTT. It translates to CASSPGQRDQPQHF.

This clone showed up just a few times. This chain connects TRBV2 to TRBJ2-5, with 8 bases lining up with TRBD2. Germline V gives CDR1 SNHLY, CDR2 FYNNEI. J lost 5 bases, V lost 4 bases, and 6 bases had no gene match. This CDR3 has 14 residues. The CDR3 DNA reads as TGTGCCAGCAGTGGGTGGACTAGCCTGGAGACCCAGTACTTC. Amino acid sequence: CASSGWTSLETQYF. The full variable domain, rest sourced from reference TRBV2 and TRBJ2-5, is EPEVTQTPSHQVTQMGQEVILRCVPISNHLYFYWYRQILGQKVEFLVSFYNNEISEKSEIFDDQFSVERPDGSNFTLKIRSTKLEDSAMYFCASSGWTSLETQYFGPGTRLLVL.

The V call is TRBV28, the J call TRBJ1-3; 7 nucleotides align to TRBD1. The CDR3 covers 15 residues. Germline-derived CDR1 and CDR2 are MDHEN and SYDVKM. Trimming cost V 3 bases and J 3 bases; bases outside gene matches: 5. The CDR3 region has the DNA TGTGCCAGCAGTTTCACTACAGGGGTTGGAAACACCATATATTTT. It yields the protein CASSFTTGVGNTIYF.

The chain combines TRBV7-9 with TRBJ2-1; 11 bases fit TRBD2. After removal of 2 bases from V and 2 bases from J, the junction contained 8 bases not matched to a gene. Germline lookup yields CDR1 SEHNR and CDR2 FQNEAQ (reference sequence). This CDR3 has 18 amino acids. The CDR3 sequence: CASSLSGTSGATYNEQFF. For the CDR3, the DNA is TGTGCCAGCAGCTTAAGTGGGACTAGCGGTGCCACCTACAATGAGCAGTTCTTC.

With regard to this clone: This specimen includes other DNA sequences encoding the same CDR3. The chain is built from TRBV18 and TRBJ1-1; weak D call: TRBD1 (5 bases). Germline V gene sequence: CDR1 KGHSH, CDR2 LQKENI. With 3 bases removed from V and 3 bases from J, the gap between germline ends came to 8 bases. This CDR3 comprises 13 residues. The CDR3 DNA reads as TGTGCCAGCTCACCCGGGGGGGACACTGAAGCTTTCTTT. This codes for CASSPGGDTEAFF.

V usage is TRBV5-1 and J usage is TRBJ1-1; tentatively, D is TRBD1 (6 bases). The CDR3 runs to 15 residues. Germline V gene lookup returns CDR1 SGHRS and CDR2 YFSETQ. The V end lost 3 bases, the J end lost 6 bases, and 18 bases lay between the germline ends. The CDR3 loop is CASSSGGGLGAEAFF. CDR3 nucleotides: TGCGCCAGCAGCTCCGGCGGGGGGCTTGGGGCTGAAGCTTTCTTT.

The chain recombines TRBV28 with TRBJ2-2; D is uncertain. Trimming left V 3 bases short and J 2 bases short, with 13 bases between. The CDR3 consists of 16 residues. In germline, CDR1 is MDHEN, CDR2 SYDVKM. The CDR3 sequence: CASSLRPGLNTGELFF. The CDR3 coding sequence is TGTGCCAGCAGTTTGAGGCCGGGTCTTAACACCGGGGAGCTGTTTTTT.

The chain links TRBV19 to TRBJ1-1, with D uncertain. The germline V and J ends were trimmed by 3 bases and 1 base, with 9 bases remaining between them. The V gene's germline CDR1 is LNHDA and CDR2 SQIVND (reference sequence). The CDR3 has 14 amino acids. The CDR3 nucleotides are TGTGCCAGTAGTATCGACATGGAGAACACTGAAGCTTTCTTT. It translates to CASSIDMENTEAFF.

The CDR3 DNA is TGTGCCAGCAGCTTCATAGCGGGAGGGTCCCAAGAGACCCAGTACTTC. Translation: CASSFIAGGSQETQYF. The rearrangement joins TRBV9 to TRBJ2-5; 11 positions agree with TRBD2. The CDR3 is made up of 16 amino acids. The germline V gene encodes CDR1 SGDLS and CDR2 YYNGEE. V gave up 4 bases and J gave up 1 base; unmatched junction bases: 6.

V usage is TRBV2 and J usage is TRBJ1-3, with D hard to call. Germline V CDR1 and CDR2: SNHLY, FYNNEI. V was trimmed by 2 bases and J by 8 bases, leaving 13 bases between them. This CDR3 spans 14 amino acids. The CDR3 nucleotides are TGTGCCAGCAGTGAATGGGCCGGCGGGGACACCATATATTTT. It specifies CASSEWAGGDTIYF.

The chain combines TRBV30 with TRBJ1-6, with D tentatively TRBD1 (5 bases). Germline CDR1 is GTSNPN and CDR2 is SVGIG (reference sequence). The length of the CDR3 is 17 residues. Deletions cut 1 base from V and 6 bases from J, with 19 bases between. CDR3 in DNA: TGTGCCTGGAGTGGAGATCCTACTGTGGGGCTTAATTCACCCCTCCACTTT. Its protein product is CAWSGDPTVGLNSPLHF. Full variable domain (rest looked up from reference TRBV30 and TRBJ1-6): SQTIHQWPATLVQPVGSPLSLECTVEGTSNPNLYWYRQAAGRGLQLLFYSVGIGQISSEVPQNLSASRPQDRQFILSSKKLLLSDSGFYLCAWSGDPTVGLNSPLHFGNGTRLTVT.